These 3 T cell receptor beta chains originate from one sample sequenced in a study of post-analysis software for immune sequencing data. These receptors lack a known antigen. Every TCR beta cDNA library bore unique molecular identifiers. MiXCR, run by TCRdb on the PCR reads, gives a single entry per CDR3 protein. The table shows 600,000 to 700,000 distinct CDR3 sequences, with roughly three fifths occurring only once. Study results and caveats: When patients were compared with controls, four to six TRBV segments were more frequent, TRBV5-6, TRBV5-1 and TRBV20-1 among them.

Sample: blood. These receptors all stem from a girl aged 2-10 years with multiple sclerosis.

The rearrangement joins TRBV20-1 to TRBJ1-1; a possible D gene is TRBD1 (6 bases). The CDR3 extends over 14 amino acids. Germline V gene data show CDR1 as DFQATT and CDR2 as SNEGSKA (reference sequence). V gave up 0 bases and J gave up 2 bases, with 10 bases separating them. CDR3 amino acids: CSARERGANTEAFF. CDR3 bases: TGCAGTGCTAGAGAGCGGGGGGCAAACACTGAAGCTTTCTTT.

The V call is TRBV29-1, the J call TRBJ2-3, with D possibly matching TRBD2 (6 bases). The CDR3 totals 13 residues. Germline V gene lookup returns CDR1 SQVTM and CDR2 ANQGSEA. Deletions cut 8 bases from V and 1 base from J, with 13 bases between. CDR3 DNA sequence: TGCAGCTTATGTCCGGGGGGCACAGATACGCAGTATTTT. It specifies CSLCPGGTDTQYF.

This chain connects TRBV6-1 to TRBJ2-7; no reliable D call. Germline V gives CDR1 MNHNS, CDR2 SASEGT. Trimming took off 2 bases at V and 12 bases at J, with 11 bases between the two ends. The CDR3 contains 11 residues. In DNA form, the CDR3 reads TGTGCCAGCAGTGAATGTCTTGATCTGTACTTC. Protein: CASSECLDLYF.